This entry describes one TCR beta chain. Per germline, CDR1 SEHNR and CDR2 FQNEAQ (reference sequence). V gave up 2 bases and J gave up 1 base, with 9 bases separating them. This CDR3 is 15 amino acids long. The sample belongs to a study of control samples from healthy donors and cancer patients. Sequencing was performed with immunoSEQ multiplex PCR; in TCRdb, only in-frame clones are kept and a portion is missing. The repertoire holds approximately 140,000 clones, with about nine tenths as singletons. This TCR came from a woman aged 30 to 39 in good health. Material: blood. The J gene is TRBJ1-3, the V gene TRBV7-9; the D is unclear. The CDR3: CASSLTLSSGNTIYF. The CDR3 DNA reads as TGTGCCAGCAGCTTAACCCTAAGTTCTGGAAACACCATATATTTT.